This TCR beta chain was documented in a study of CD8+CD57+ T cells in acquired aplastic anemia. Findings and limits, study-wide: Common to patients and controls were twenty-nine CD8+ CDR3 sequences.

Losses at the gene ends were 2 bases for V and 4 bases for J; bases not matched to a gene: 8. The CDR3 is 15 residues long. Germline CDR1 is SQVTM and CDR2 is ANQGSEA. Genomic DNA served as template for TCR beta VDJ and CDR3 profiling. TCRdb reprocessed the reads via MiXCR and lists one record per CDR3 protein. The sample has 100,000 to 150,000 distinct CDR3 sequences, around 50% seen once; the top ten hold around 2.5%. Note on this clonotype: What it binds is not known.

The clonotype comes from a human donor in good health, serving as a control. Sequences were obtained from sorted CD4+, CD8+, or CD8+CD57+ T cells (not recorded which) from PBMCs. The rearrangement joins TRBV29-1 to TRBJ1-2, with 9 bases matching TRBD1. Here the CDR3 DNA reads TGCAGCGTTGAAAAAGGTACAGGGGGCCTCTATGGCTACACCTTC. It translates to CSVEKGTGGLYGYTF.